This T cell receptor (beta chain) was recovered during a study of cytomegalovirus exposure and HLA in healthy donors. Study findings and constraints: In terms of immune exposure information, only CMV serostatus was available. Among TCR beta chains of equal frequency, HLA-associated ones were more clonally expanded in a later analysis.

With regard to this clone: Its antigen is as yet unknown.

The PCR had 60 Vbeta and 13 Jbeta primers. Clones were sequenced by immunoSEQ multiplex PCR, and TCRdb holds only the in-frame ones, with some missing. Here the sample spans around 76,000 clones, around 70% being singletons. Per the germline V gene, CDR1 is SGDLS and CDR2 is YYNGEE. This CDR3 has 15 residues. V dropped 1 base and J dropped 1; count of bases not matched to a gene: 3. The chain has TRBV9 and TRBJ2-5; 8 positions agree with TRBD2. This receptor was taken from a woman aged 40 to 50 in good health and CMV-seropositive. What was sequenced was PBMCs. The CDR3 sequence is CASSVLAGPQETQYF. CDR3 nucleotide sequence: TGTGCCAGCAGCGTATTAGCGGGGCCCCAAGAGACCCAGTACTTC.